This T cell receptor (beta chain) comes out of a study of T cell repertoires in cytomegalovirus infection. Study details: Well-studied HLA-B-restricted epitopes and recently identified HLA-C-restricted epitopes of CMV were both used in the study. Shared public TCR beta signatures pointed to both CMV infection and a matching HLA type.

About this clonotype: As yet, its antigen is unknown.

Findings and caveats of the study: CMV carriers having the relevant HLA were flagged by cumulative public TCR beta family frequency. There were HLA-C-restricted CMV-specific TCR beta clonotypes dominating the ex vivo response.

Germline CDR1 reads SGHTA; CDR2 reads FQGNSA. The CDR3 extends over 13 amino acids. V was pared by 5 bases and J by 4 bases, with 9 bases between. TCRdb re-analysed the reads in MiXCR, keeping a single row per CDR3 protein. Among a few hundred thousand distinct CDR3 sequences listed, over 35% were seen once. The source of this sequence is a human donor in good health (CMV status not recorded). Some clones in this sample may be carry-over from other donors' samples. This material consisted of cultured PBMCs, taken from culture after CMV antigen stimulation. V and J are TRBV7-2 and TRBJ2-1, with unresolved D. The CDR3: CASSLQPYNEQFF. In DNA, the CDR3 is TGTGCCAGCAGCCTACAACCATACAATGAGCAGTTCTTC.